These 8 T cell receptor beta chains were all obtained from the same sample, sequenced in a study of long-term antiretroviral therapy in people with HIV. Researchers report immunoSEQ v3.0 was run at survey level. The protocol was immunoSEQ multiplex PCR, while the TCRdb copy is restricted to in-frame clones and leaves out a portion. The repertoire holds fewer than 30,000 clones, with 86% as singletons. The sample was unsorted PBMCs, taken 2.7 years after starting antiretroviral therapy. The receptors were gathered from a middle-aged man with HIV.

The gene calls are TRBV7-9 and TRBJ1-2; 7 bases line up with TRBD1. This CDR3 comprises 15 residues. V shed 6 bases, J shed 8 bases, and the junction held 15 bases outside the gene matches. CDR1 and CDR2 (germline): SEHNR, FQNEAQ (reference sequence). The CDR3 coding sequence is TGTGCCAGCAGTTTCGTAGGACAGGTTGTCGGGGGCTACACCTTC. Translation gives CASSFVGQVVGGYTF.

This clone was observed a single time. The chain is built from TRBV7-2 and TRBJ2-7, with 8 positions matching TRBD2. The length of the CDR3 is 14 residues. V dropped 5 bases and J dropped 4; count of bases not matched to a gene: 7. CDR1 is SGHTA, CDR2 FQGNSA, per germline. The CDR3, as DNA: TGTGCCAGCAGCGCCGTAGCGGGGACGTACGAGCAGTACTTC. As protein: CASSAVAGTYEQYF.

The gene calls are TRBV6-5 and TRBJ1-1; TRBD1 aligns across 7 bases. Germline-derived CDR1 and CDR2 are MNHEY and SVGAGI. J lost 3 bases, V lost 5 bases, and 6 bases had no gene match. This CDR3 comprises 14 residues. The CDR3 DNA sequence: TGTGCCAGCAGTCCGGACAGGACCCACACTGAAGCTTTCTTT. Encoded protein: CASSPDRTHTEAFF.

The chain links TRBV28 to TRBJ2-1; D is undetermined. Germline-derived CDR1 and CDR2 are MDHEN and SYDVKM. Trimming took 6 bases from V and 0 from J, leaving 12 bases between them. The CDR3 is 15 residues long. The DNA of the CDR3 is TGTGCCAGCAGAACCGAGATTAGCTCCTACAATGAGCAGTTCTTC. Its translation: CASRTEISSYNEQFF.

The chain combines TRBV28 with TRBJ1-2, with D possibly being TRBD1 (6 bases). The CDR3 covers 16 residues. The ends were cut back, 3 bases at V and 8 bases at J, with 22 bases in the middle. Germline assignment: CDR1 MDHEN and CDR2 SYDVKM. CDR3 bases: TGTGCCAGCAGTTTCCGGGACACTCGCGTTGTGGACGGCTACACCTTC. Translation: CASSFRDTRVVDGYTF.

This clone was found a few times. The J gene is TRBJ2-7, the V gene TRBV5-8, with D perhaps TRBD1 (6 bases). Germline CDR1 SGHTS, CDR2 YDEGEE. Trimming stripped 3 bases from V and 3 bases from J, with 19 bases between. CDR3 length: 16 amino acids. The CDR3 coding sequence is TGTGCCAGCAGCTCGTTAAAGACAGGTGGGATCTACGAGCAGTACTTC. Translated: CASSSLKTGGIYEQYF.

The chain has TRBV7-2 and TRBJ2-2, with 8 bases aligning to TRBD2. Unmatched junction bases numbered 9, after V lost 11 bases and J lost 7 bases. There are 13 residues in the CDR3. The germline V gene encodes CDR1 SGHTA and CDR2 FQGNSA. The CDR3 DNA follows: TGTGCCGTAAGGCGGGGGGCTAACGGGGAGCTGTTTTTT. Translated: CAVRRGANGELFF.

V usage is TRBV18 and J usage is TRBJ2-1, with D perhaps matching TRBD1 or TRBD2 (5 bases each). The germline gives CDR1 KGHSH, CDR2 LQKENI. This CDR3 is 15 amino acids long. Trimming shortened V by 2 bases and J by 7 bases, and 15 bases separated the two germline ends. The CDR3 loop is CASSPGASEGNEQFF. CDR3 nucleotides: TGTGCCAGCTCACCAGGAGCCTCCGAGGGGAATGAGCAGTTCTTC.